This T cell receptor (beta chain) was profiled in a study of cytomegalovirus exposure and HLA in healthy donors. Across the whole study: About 80 million unique TCR sequences came from HLA-typed donors in an early release. Study outcomes and limitations: A few chains linked to CMV were shown in vitro to be specific for CMV antigens. High specificity and sensitivity for cytomegalovirus status were reported for the classifier.

Note on this clone: The antigen remains undetermined.

The PCR employed 60 Vbeta primers together with 13 Jbeta primers. Some clones are missing from TCRdb's copy, which holds only in-frame ones; the method was immunoSEQ multiplex PCR. The table has 60,000 to 80,000 clones, around four fifths seen once. The CDR3 totals 16 residues. Per germline, CDR1 MNHEY and CDR2 SMNVEV (reference sequence). Trimming shortened V by 5 bases and J by 9 bases, and 23 bases separated the two germline ends. The chain recombines TRBV27 with TRBJ2-1, with D possibly matching TRBD2 (6 bases). The sequenced sample was PBMCs. The receptor comes from a woman aged 30 to 39 in good health and CMV-seronegative. In DNA, the CDR3 is TGTGCCAGCAGTCGCACCGGGCCCACCCTGGGGGGTGAGCAGTTCTTC. Its translation: CASSRTGPTLGGEQFF.